One sample yielded the 3 T cell receptor beta chains listed below, sequenced in a study of OX40 agonist ivuxolimab in advanced cancers. Clones were sequenced by immunoSEQ multiplex PCR, and TCRdb holds only the in-frame ones, with some missing. The table includes some 60,000 clones, about 89% detected once. Sequencing used CD4+ or CD8+ T cells sorted from blood, obtained in a trial of the OX40 agonist ivuxolimab. The receptors originated from an adult with an advanced solid tumor such as melanoma, head and neck, liver or kidney cancer.

V usage is TRBV5-4 and J usage is TRBJ2-1, with D possibly being TRBD2 (5 bases). The CDR3 is 15 residues long. Deletions cut 4 bases from V and 0 bases from J, with 11 bases between. Germline CDR1 SGHNT, CDR2 YYREEE (reference sequence). The CDR3 DNA sequence: TGTGCCAGCAGCGGTAGCGTTAGCTCCTACAATGAGCAGTTCTTC. It codes for CASSGSVSSYNEQFF.

The chain carries TRBV18 and TRBJ2-1; TRBD1 agrees at 10 bases. Germline lookup yields CDR1 KGHSH and CDR2 LQKENI. The V and J ends lost 3 bases and 0 bases, in that order; junction bases with no gene match: 5. The CDR3 has 17 amino acids. CDR3 in amino acids: CASSPRRDRGSYNEQFF. CDR3 DNA sequence: TGTGCCAGCTCACCTCGCCGGGACAGGGGCTCCTACAATGAGCAGTTCTTC.

This chain connects TRBV7-9 to TRBJ2-1; 10 bases line up with TRBD2. This CDR3 spans 15 amino acids. Germline-derived CDR1 and CDR2 are SEHNR and FQNEAQ (reference sequence). Trimming took 1 base from V and 7 from J; bases not matched to a gene: 4. CDR3 DNA sequence: TGTGCCAGCAGCTTAGTTAGCGGGAGGAAAAATGAGCAGTTCTTC. Its protein product is CASSLVSGRKNEQFF.